The subject of this entry is one T cell receptor beta chain. Its antigen is not identified. CDR1 is SEHNR, CDR2 FQNEAQ, per germline (reference sequence). CDR3 length: 13 amino acids. V lost 5 bases, J lost 6 bases, and 6 bases stayed unmatched. The data are from a study of T cell responses to AZD1222 COVID-19 vaccine. The study, taken as a whole, reports: Females outnumbered males among donors, who were mostly white British; clonal diversity was possibly underestimated.

Libraries were prepared by immunoSEQ multiplex PCR; TCRdb keeps only in-frame clonotypes and omits some of them. The sample has some 96,000 clones; approximately 88% are singletons. The chain has TRBV7-9 and TRBJ1-2, with 7 bases identical to TRBD1. The sequence derives from an adult who received the AZD1222 COVID-19 vaccine. The source material was peripheral blood, sampled 28 days after the second AZD1222 dose. The CDR3 coding sequence is TGTGCCAGCAGCCCGGACAGGTCCCATGGCTACACCTTC. This sequence encodes CASSPDRSHGYTF.